This TCR beta chain originates from a study of early T cells in non-severe SARS-CoV-2 infection. Germline values: CDR1 SEHNR, CDR2 FQNEAQ (reference sequence). Trimming pared 4 bases from V and 6 bases from J, leaving 10 bases between. This CDR3 comprises 13 residues. Individual cDNA molecules were tagged with unique molecular identifiers. TCRdb processed the 5' RACE reads anew with MiXCR; each CDR3 protein has one entry. The data hold roughly 99,000 distinct CDR3 sequences, with 11% observed a single time. This clonotype was picked up many times. Sequenced material: whole blood. The rearrangement joins TRBV7-9 to TRBJ2-1; D is undetermined. The clonotype comes from an adult who was a healthcare worker with PCR-confirmed SARS-CoV-2 infection or an uninfected control (not recorded which). For the CDR3, the DNA is TGTGCCAGCAGCTCCACCTTATCCAATGAGCAGTTCTTC. Amino acids: CASSSTLSNEQFF.